The next 8 T cell receptor beta chains were all read from a single sample in a study of T cell responses to AZD1222 COVID-19 vaccine. Using immunoSEQ multiplex PCR, the repertoire was profiled, and TCRdb retains in-frame clones only, with some absent. The sample carries fewer than 300,000 clones, more than 80% recorded once. The starting material was peripheral blood, obtained on day 0 of AZD1222 vaccination. Receptors originate from an adult in good health.

CDR3 sequence reads: CASSSPRGVNEQYF. The CDR3 DNA follows: TGTGCCAGCAGCTCACCCCGGGGGGTAAACGAGCAGTACTTC. This sequence joins TRBV7-9 and TRBJ2-7; TRBD2 aligns across 7 bases. The germline V gene has CDR1 SEHNR and CDR2 FQNEAQ (reference sequence). CDR3 size: 14 residues. V was clipped by 4 bases and J by 5 bases; unmatched bases: 8. The full variable domain, completed using reference TRBV7-9 and TRBJ2-7, is DTGVSQNPRHKITKRGQNVTFRCDPISEHNRLYWYRQTLGQGPEFLTYFQNEAQLEKSRLLSDRFSAERPKGSFSTLEIQRTEQGDSAMYLCASSSPRGVNEQYFGPGTRLTVT.

This chain connects TRBV5-1 to TRBJ1-1; D perhaps matches TRBD1 (6 bases). The germline V gene has CDR1 SGHRS and CDR2 YFSETQ. The length of the CDR3 is 14 residues. V was shortened by 7 bases and J by 3 bases, with 16 bases between the two germline ends. The CDR3 DNA reads TGCGCCAGCGGTGTAGGGGGGCCATACACTGAAGCTTTCTTT. Translated: CASGVGGPYTEAFF.

The genes are TRBV5-1 and TRBJ1-1; D may be TRBD1 (5 bases). V was cut by 4 bases and J by 0 bases, with 10 bases left in between. There are 14 residues in the CDR3. The germline V gene has CDR1 SGHRS and CDR2 YFSETQ. The CDR3 protein is CASSPRGMNTEAFF. In DNA, the CDR3 is TGCGCCAGCAGCCCAAGGGGCATGAACACTGAAGCTTTCTTT.

CDR3 coding DNA: TGCAGCGTTGGACCGGGACAGGGGGATGGGGAGCAGTACTTC. Protein sequence: CSVGPGQGDGEQYF. The chain carries TRBV29-1 and TRBJ2-7; TRBD1 matches at 11 bases. CDR3 length: 14 amino acids. After removal of 4 bases from V and 7 bases from J, the junction contained 9 bases not matched to a gene. From germline, CDR1 is SQVTM and CDR2 ANQGSEA.

This chain joins TRBV7-6 and TRBJ1-3, with D unresolved. The CDR3 is made up of 16 amino acids. Per the germline V gene, CDR1 is SGHVS and CDR2 is FNYEAQ. The V gene lost 1 base and the J gene lost 0 bases, with 10 bases spanning the gap. CDR3 residues: CASSLGSGSSGNTIYF. The DNA for the CDR3 is TGTGCCAGCAGCTTAGGTTCGGGGAGCTCTGGAAACACCATATATTTT.

This clone was detected only a few times. The genes are TRBV5-1 and TRBJ1-5; D is undetermined. The CDR3 loop spans 14 amino acids. Between the trimmed V and J ends, which lost 4 bases and 6 bases, there was a span of 14 bases. Germline V gene data show CDR1 as SGHRS and CDR2 as YFSETQ. The CDR3 region is CASSPEGISQPQHF. The CDR3 nucleotides read TGCGCCAGCAGCCCGGAAGGTATCAGTCAGCCCCAGCATTTT.

This rearrangement joins TRBV9 to TRBJ2-2, with D uncertain. This CDR3 is built from 12 residues. Trimming cost V 3 bases and J 7 bases, with 7 bases left between them. CDR1 is SGDLS and CDR2 is YYNGEE in the germline V gene. The CDR3 loop is CASSAIRGELFF. DNA of the CDR3: TGTGCCAGCAGCGCCATCCGCGGGGAGCTGTTTTTT.

The J gene is TRBJ1-4, the V gene TRBV6-5; tentative D call: TRBD1 (5 bases). The CDR3 covers 14 residues. V was clipped by 7 bases and J by 3 bases, with 12 bases between them. CDR1 and CDR2 from the germline V gene are MNHEY and SVGAGI. The CDR3 bases are TGTGCCAGCAAAGGGACGGGGTCTAATGAAAAACTGTTTTTT. This codes for CASKGTGSNEKLFF.